A single sample gave rise to the 10 T cell receptor beta chains below, sequenced in a study of T-cell reconstitution after alpha-beta-depleted transplantation in children. Construction of the TCRbeta library involved unique molecular identifiers. From the PCR reads, TCRdb called clonotypes with MiXCR, one entry per CDR3 protein. Of about 640,000 distinct CDR3 sequences detected, 16% appear once; the ten largest clones hold approximately 1%. Sequencing was performed on PBMCs from the stem cell graft donor, taken from the stem cell graft. The receptors here all came from a human donor who donated a stem cell graft to a child with acute myeloid leukemia.

This clonotype was detected ten times or more. This CDR3 is CSAVQEEGYYGYTF. The CDR3 DNA follows: TGCAGTGCTGTACAGGAAGAAGGCTACTATGGCTACACCTTC. V is TRBV20-1 and J is TRBJ1-2, with a tentative D call TRBD1 (5 bases). Looked up from germline, CDR1 is DFQATT and CDR2 is SNEGSKA (reference sequence). The V end lost 5 bases, the J end lost 3 bases, and 16 bases lay between the germline ends. The CDR3 runs 14 residues.

This chain connects TRBV12-3 or TRBV12-4 to TRBJ2-7; D is possibly TRBD2 (6 bases). Trimming shortened V by 8 bases and J by 0 bases, and 14 bases separated the two germline ends. This CDR3 is 14 amino acids long. CDR3 sequence (DNA): TGTGCCAGCGTGGAGGGTGACAGCTCCTACGAGCAGTACTTC. Translated: CASVEGDSSYEQYF.

This clonotype was observed many times. This sequence joins TRBV20-1 and TRBJ1-5, with 8 bases fitting TRBD1. CDR1 is DFQATT and CDR2 is SNEGSKA in the germline V gene (reference sequence). This CDR3 region has 12 residues. Losses at the gene ends were 7 bases for V and 5 bases for J; bases not matched to a gene: 4. The CDR3 sequence: CSVRQGYQPQHF. Written as DNA, the CDR3 is TGCAGTGTGAGACAGGGGTATCAGCCCCAGCATTTT.

This clonotype has a handful of counts. The chain employs TRBV20-1 and TRBJ1-2; D uncertain. The CDR3 runs to 13 residues. Per germline, CDR1 DFQATT and CDR2 SNEGSKA (reference sequence). Trimming shortened V by 6 bases and J by 2 bases, and 13 bases separated the two germline ends. The CDR3 spells CSALPRANYGYTF. As DNA, the CDR3 is TGCAGTGCATTGCCCCGGGCGAACTATGGCTACACCTTC.

This clonotype was seen a few times. This chain uses TRBV4-3 with TRBJ2-7; unclear D gene. Germline V CDR1 and CDR2: LGHNA, YSLEER. Trimming removed 0 bases at V and 0 bases at J, with 12 bases between. The CDR3 totals 16 residues. CDR3 in DNA: TGCGCCAGCAGCCAAGAAAGCCTCCCCAGCTCCTACGAGCAGTACTTC. Translating gives CASSQESLPSSYEQYF.

Many counts were recorded for this clonotype. CDR3 DNA: TGTGCCAGCAGCTCCTTGGCAGGTCCAGCAGGCGCCGCCTACGAGCAGTACTTC. The encoded protein is CASSSLAGPAGAAYEQYF. V usage is TRBV13 and J usage is TRBJ2-7, with unresolved D. Deletions cut 4 bases from V and 2 bases from J, with 24 bases between. Germline CDR1 reads PRHDT; CDR2 reads FYEKMQ (reference sequence). The CDR3 is 18 amino acids.

This clonotype has at least ten counts. The chain links TRBV4-2 to TRBJ1-1; no reliable D call. The V end lost 0 bases, the J end lost 1 base, and 6 bases lay between the germline ends. The germline CDR1 and CDR2 sequences are LGHNA and YNFKEQ. The CDR3 loop spans 14 amino acids. CDR3 sequence: CASSQDLGNTEAFF. The CDR3 bases are TGTGCCAGCAGCCAAGATCTTGGGAACACTGAAGCTTTCTTT.

This clonotype occurred many times. The chain joins TRBV4-2 to TRBJ2-7; 9 bases are a match to TRBD1. The CDR3 sequence is 15 residues long. The ends lost 0 bases at V and 6 bases at J; junction bases unmatched: 6. Germline CDR1 reads LGHNA; CDR2 reads YNFKEQ. The CDR3 loop reads CASSQDSGTGREQYF. The CDR3, as DNA: TGTGCCAGCAGCCAAGATTCCGGGACAGGGCGCGAGCAGTACTTC.

This chain uses TRBV7-8 with TRBJ2-5, with 9 nucleotides matching TRBD2. The trim removed 1 base at V and 2 bases at J, leaving 5 bases unmatched. Germline loops: CDR1 SGHVS, CDR2 FQNEAQ. The CDR3 totals 16 residues. Here the CDR3 DNA reads TGTGCCAGCAGCTTAGTCTCTAGCGGGGATCAAGAGACCCAGTACTTC. Its protein product is CASSLVSSGDQETQYF. The whole variable domain, filled in from reference TRBV7-8 and TRBJ2-5, reads GAGVSQSPRYKVAKRGQDVALRCDPISGHVSLFWYQQALGQGPEFLTYFQNEAQLDKSGLPSDRFFAERPEGSVSTLKIQRTQQEDSAVYLCASSLVSSGDQETQYFGPGTRLLVL.

This clonotype was recorded many times. The chain uses TRBV20-1 and TRBJ1-2, with D possibly being TRBD1 (6 bases). V was shortened by 0 bases and J by 8 bases, with 16 bases between the two germline ends. Germline values: CDR1 DFQATT, CDR2 SNEGSKA (reference sequence). The CDR3 contains 14 residues. CDR3 residues: CSAREKDRLKGYTF. The CDR3 region has the DNA TGCAGTGCTAGAGAAAAGGACAGACTTAAGGGCTACACCTTC.